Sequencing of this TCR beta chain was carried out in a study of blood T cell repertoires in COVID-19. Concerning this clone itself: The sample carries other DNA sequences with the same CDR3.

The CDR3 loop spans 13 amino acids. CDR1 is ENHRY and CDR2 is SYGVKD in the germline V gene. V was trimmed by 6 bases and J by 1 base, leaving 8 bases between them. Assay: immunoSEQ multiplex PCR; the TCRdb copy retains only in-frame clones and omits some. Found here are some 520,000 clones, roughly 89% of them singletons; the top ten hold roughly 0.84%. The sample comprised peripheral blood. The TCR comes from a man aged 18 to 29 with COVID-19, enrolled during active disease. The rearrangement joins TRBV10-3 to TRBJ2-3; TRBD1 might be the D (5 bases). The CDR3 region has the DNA TGTGCCATCAGGGGGCAGGGCACAGATACGCAGTATTTT. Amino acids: CAIRGQGTDTQYF.